The 28 T cell receptor beta chains given below trace back to one sample, sequenced in a study of T cell clonality in common variable immunodeficiency. Overall study results and limits: Reportedly, TCR beta sequences from common variable immunodeficiency showed fewer deletions and N-nucleotide insertions.

For these TCRs, the target antigens are not known. The table came from immunoSEQ multiplex PCR; TCRdb's copy has only in-frame clones and leaves some out. The sample includes roughly 34,000 clones, none of them occurring once. Sample: peripheral blood mononuclear cells. Source of these receptors: a human donor with common variable immunodeficiency.

This clone is labeled as medium-sized. The CDR3 extends 3 residues past the end of the read, so its final part is completed from the germline J gene. This chain links TRBV20-1 with TRBJ2-1, with 9 bases aligning to TRBD2. V lost 4 bases, J lost 4 bases, and 8 bases stayed unmatched. CDR3 size: 15 residues. Germline CDR1 and CDR2: DFQATT and SNEGSKA (reference sequence). The covered CDR3 bases are TGCAGTGCTAAAGGACAGCGGGGGGTTTACAATGAG. It is translated as CSAKGQRGVYNE. Given in full, the CDR3 is CSAKGQRGVYNEQFF.

The table lists this clone with many counts. The observed sequence ends 3 residues before the CDR3 terminus, with the missing tail filled in from the germline J gene. V usage is TRBV18 and J usage is TRBJ2-7, with 7 nucleotides matching TRBD2. Unmatched junction bases numbered 5, after V lost 2 bases and J lost 4 bases. CDR3 length: 14 amino acids. CDR1 and CDR2 from the germline V gene are KGHSH and LQKENI. CDR3 residues: CASSPIAGEYEQYF. The sequenced CDR3 bases are TGTGCCAGCTCACCAATCGCGGGAGAATACGAG. The full variable domain, with the rest looked up from reference TRBV18 and TRBJ2-7, is NAGVMQNPRHLVRRRGQEARLRCSPMKGHSHVYWYRQLPEEGLKFMVYLQKENIIDESGMPKERFSAEFPKEGPSILRIQQVVRGDSAAYFCASSPIAGEYEQYFGPGTRLTVT.

In the case of this clone: With the read ending 3 residues before the CDR3 end, the germline J gene is used to fill in that end. The rearrangement links TRBV2 to TRBJ2-3; 8 bases line up with TRBD1. Trimming removed 8 bases from V and 3 bases from J; junction bases left unmatched: 4. The CDR3 length is 13 residues. Per germline, CDR1 SNHLY and CDR2 FYNNEI. The CDR3 spells CASGQGRTDTQYF. The part of the CDR3 DNA that was read is TGTGCCAGCGGACAGGGAAGGACAGATACG. Full variable domain (outside the CDR3, taken from reference TRBV2 and TRBJ2-3): EPEVTQTPSHQVTQMGQEVILRCVPISNHLYFYWYRQILGQKVEFLVSFYNNEISEKSEIFDDQFSVERPDGSNFTLKIRSTKLEDSAMYFCASGQGRTDTQYFGPGTRLTVL.

This clone was found a few times. The CDR3 goes on 3 residues after the read ends, and that part is filled in from the germline J gene. The chain links TRBV7-9 to TRBJ1-1, with D perhaps TRBD1 (6 bases). Trimming removed 8 bases at V and 3 bases at J, with 16 bases between. The CDR3 extends over 14 amino acids. Germline V gene sequence: CDR1 SEHNR, CDR2 FQNEAQ (reference sequence). The CDR3 loop reads CASLQGSWDTEAFF. The CDR3 bases that were read are TGTGCCAGCCTACAGGGTTCGTGGGACACTGAA.

In this sample, this clone turned up a few times. The sequence runs out 3 residues before the end of the CDR3; the remainder is reconstructed from the germline J gene. J is TRBJ2-7 and V is TRBV20-1; 13 bases agree with TRBD2. The CDR3 sequence is 14 residues long. The germline gives CDR1 DFQATT, CDR2 SNEGSKA (reference sequence). V dropped 4 bases and J dropped 2; count of bases not matched to a gene: 2. The CDR3: CSATTSGRAYEQYF. The covered CDR3 bases are TGCAGTGCTACTACTAGCGGGAGGGCCTACGAG.

This clone came up many times. From the germline J gene comes the end of the CDR3, since the read stops 3 residues before it. The genes are TRBV11-1 and TRBJ2-7; D gene uncertain. V lost 3 bases and J 3 bases, leaving 9 bases between the germline ends. The germline CDR1 and CDR2 sequences are SGHAT and FQDESV (reference sequence). The CDR3 length is 13 residues. CDR3 sequence: CASSFQELYEQYF. CDR3 DNA, as far as it was read: TGTGCCAGCAGCTTTCAGGAGCTCTACGAG. Filled out from reference TRBV11-1 and TRBJ2-7, the complete variable domain reads EAEVAQSPRYKITEKSQAVAFWCDPISGHATLYWYRQILGQGPELLVQFQDESVVDDSQLPKDRFSAERLKGVDSTLKIQPAELGDSAMYLCASSFQELYEQYFGPGTRLTVT.

On this clone: The observed sequence ends 3 residues before the CDR3 terminus, with the missing tail filled in from the germline J gene. This sequence joins TRBV11-2 and TRBJ1-1; D might be TRBD1 (6 bases). The CDR3 length is 14 residues. Germline V gives CDR1 SGHAT, CDR2 FQNNGV. The germline V and J ends were trimmed by 0 bases and 5 bases, with 10 bases remaining between them. The DNA read from the CDR3 is TGTGCCAGCAGCTTAGAACAGGGATGGACTGAA. As protein: CASSLEQGWTE. The whole CDR3 reads CASSLEQGWTEAFF.

To note about this clone: With the read ending 3 residues before the CDR3 end, the germline J gene is used to fill in that end. V is TRBV19 and J is TRBJ2-5; D might be TRBD2 (6 bases). The CDR3 totals 13 residues. V was cut by 4 bases and J by 5 bases, with 11 bases left in between. Per germline, CDR1 LNHDA and CDR2 SQIVND (reference sequence). The CDR3 here is CASSSGVPETQYF. The covered CDR3 bases are TGTGCCAGTAGTAGCGGGGTCCCCGAGACC.

Note on this clone: The read ends 3 residues before the CDR3 terminus; that terminus is restored from the germline J gene. This rearrangement joins TRBV6-2 or TRBV6-3 to TRBJ1-6, with a tentative D call TRBD1 (5 bases). The CDR3 has 14 amino acids. V lost 2 bases and J 5 bases, leaving 7 bases between the germline ends. Germline V gene data show CDR1 as MNHEY and CDR2 as SVGEGT. The CDR3 protein is CASSYGRDNSPLHF. The CDR3 DNA, read in part, is TGTGCCAGCAGTTACGGCAGGGATAATTCACCC.

This clone was seen a few times. The sequenced fragment ends 3 residues before the CDR3 boundary, so the rest is inferred from the germline J gene. This chain connects TRBV18 to TRBJ2-2, with 8 bases lining up with TRBD2. The CDR3 length is 17 residues. The V gene end was trimmed by 1 base and the J gene end by 1 base; junction bases not matched to a gene: 5. Germline CDR1 is KGHSH and CDR2 is LQKENI. The CDR3 bases that were read are TGTGCCAGCTCACCACTACTAGCGGAAATGAACACCGGGGAG. It translates to CASSPLLAEMNTGE. The whole CDR3 reads CASSPLLAEMNTGELFF.

Many counts were recorded for this clone. The read halts 3 residues ahead of the CDR3 end, with the missing end drawn from the germline J gene. V gene TRBV6-1 combines with J gene TRBJ1-4; a possible D gene is TRBD1 (6 bases). CDR3 size: 15 residues. Germline V gene data show CDR1 as MNHNS and CDR2 as SASEGT. The ends were cut back, 3 bases at V and 3 bases at J, with 11 bases in the middle. CDR3 bases read: TGTGCCAGCAGTGACAGGGGTGCGGCTAATGAAAAA. It yields the protein CASSDRGAANEK. The entire CDR3 is CASSDRGAANEKLFF.

This clone was counted at least ten times. The sequenced fragment ends 3 residues before the CDR3 boundary, so the rest is inferred from the germline J gene. The rearrangement joins TRBV9 to TRBJ2-2, with 9 bases identical to TRBD2. J lost 3 bases, V lost 4 bases, and 4 bases had no gene match. CDR3 length equals 15 residues. CDR1 SGDLS and CDR2 YYNGEE come from the germline V gene. The chain's CDR3 is CASSLSGSHTGELFF. The covered CDR3 bases are TGTGCCAGCAGCCTTAGCGGGAGCCACACCGGGGAG.

The table lists this clone with a few counts. The read ends 3 residues shy of where the CDR3 ends; the end is completed using the germline J gene. The J gene is TRBJ1-1, the V gene TRBV19, with a weak D call TRBD1 (5 bases). CDR3 length: 12 amino acids. Germline CDR1 is LNHDA and CDR2 is SQIVND (reference sequence). The CDR3 reads CASRFKGAEAFF. CDR3 DNA, as far as it was read: TGTGCCAGTAGATTTAAAGGGGCAGAA.

This clone was detected ten times or more. The sequence runs out 3 residues before the end of the CDR3; the remainder is reconstructed from the germline J gene. The gene calls are TRBV7-2 and TRBJ2-4; D not certain. Germline lookup yields CDR1 SGHTA and CDR2 FQGNSA. This CDR3 contains 12 residues. Between the trimmed V and J ends, which lost 1 base and 5 bases, there was a span of 3 bases. CDR3 DNA, as far as it was read: TGTGCCAGCAGCTTAGAGGAAAACATT. Protein: CASSLEENI. The complete CDR3 sequence is CASSLEENIQYF.

At least ten counts were recorded for this clone. CDR3 protein: CASSSHSSEQYF. Partial CDR3 DNA: TGTGCCAGCAGCTCGCACAGTTCCGAG. This chain links TRBV7-6 with TRBJ2-7; D call uncertain. The read stops 3 residues short of the end of the CDR3; the missing end is completed from the germline J gene. This CDR3 spans 12 amino acids. CDR1 is SGHVS, CDR2 FNYEAQ, per germline. V lost 4 bases to trimming and J lost 6 bases, with 10 bases between them.

In this sample, this clone turned up many times. The sequence runs out 3 residues before the end of the CDR3; the remainder is reconstructed from the germline J gene. The chain couples TRBV5-4 to TRBJ2-1; no clear D gene. CDR3 length: 13 residues. Germline CDR1 SGHNT, CDR2 YYREEE (reference sequence). Deletions cut 0 bases from V and 4 bases from J, with 5 bases between. CDR3 region: CASSLDLYNEQFF. The CDR3 bases that were read are TGTGCCAGCAGCTTGGACCTATACAATGAG.

This clone has a handful of counts. The read ends 3 residues before the CDR3 terminus; that terminus is restored from the germline J gene. This chain links TRBV7-2 with TRBJ2-5, with D uncertain. The length of the CDR3 is 13 residues. CDR1 and CDR2 from the germline V gene are SGHTA and FQGNSA. Trimming took 5 bases from V and 1 from J, leaving 8 bases between them. CDR3: CASSQNSQETQYF. CDR3 DNA (partial): TGTGCCAGCAGCCAGAACAGCCAAGAGACC.

The CDR3 sequence is CASSVSGRAEETQYF. The covered CDR3 bases are TGTGCCAGCAGTGTGAGCGGGAGGGCTGAAGAGACC. The rearrangement joins TRBV2 to TRBJ2-5; 10 bases line up with TRBD2. The read finishes 3 residues shy of the CDR3 end, and the germline J gene is used to complete it. The germline V gene encodes CDR1 SNHLY and CDR2 FYNNEI. The CDR3 is 15 residues long. J gave up 3 bases and V 4 bases, and 5 bases lay outside the gene matches.

This clone has only a few counts. The read finishes 3 residues shy of the CDR3 end, and the germline J gene is used to complete it. The chain joins TRBV7-7 to TRBJ1-1; 7 bases line up with TRBD1. Germline V gives CDR1 SSHAT, CDR2 FNYEAQ (reference sequence). V lost 5 bases, J lost 3 bases, and 6 bases stayed unmatched. The CDR3 is 14 amino acids. CDR3 loop: CASSPAQGDTEAFF. The DNA read from the CDR3 is TGTGCCAGCAGCCCGGCGCAGGGGGACACTGAA.

This clone was observed many times. The part of the CDR3 DNA that was read is TGTGCCAGCAGTTACACTAGCGAGAACACAGATACG. Its translation: CASSYTSENTDT. The full CDR3 reads CASSYTSENTDTQYF. The rearrangement joins TRBV6-2 or TRBV6-3 to TRBJ2-3; TRBD2 aligns across 7 bases. The read terminates 3 residues before the CDR3 end, so the remaining end is supplied by the germline J gene. The germline CDR1 and CDR2 sequences are MNHEY and SVGEGT. The CDR3 is 15 amino acids. V dropped 2 bases and J dropped 2; count of bases not matched to a gene: 4.

This clone was seen ten or more times. The sequence runs out 3 residues before the end of the CDR3; the remainder is reconstructed from the germline J gene. The V call is TRBV18, the J call TRBJ1-2; maybe TRBD1 (6 bases). Deletions cut 3 bases from V and 7 bases from J, with 12 bases between. Germline assignment: CDR1 KGHSH and CDR2 LQKENI. The length of the CDR3 is 13 residues. CDR3 bases read: TGTGCCAGCTCACCGGCAGGGGTGGGTGGC. It specifies CASSPAGVGG. The entire CDR3 protein reads CASSPAGVGGYTF.

The CDR3 bases that were read are TGTGCCAGCAGCTTGGAGGGGGCGCGGAATCAGCCC. Translation gives CASSLEGARNQP. The entire CDR3 reads CASSLEGARNQPQHF. J is TRBJ1-5 and V is TRBV5-5; 7 bases map to TRBD1. The read terminates 3 residues before the CDR3 end, so the remaining end is supplied by the germline J gene. V shed 0 bases, J shed 4 bases, and the junction held 4 bases outside the gene matches. This CDR3 is 15 amino acids long. Looked up from germline, CDR1 is SGHKS and CDR2 is YYEKEE (reference sequence).

This clone has a count of ten or more. Read sequence stops 3 residues before the CDR3 end, and the germline J gene provides the missing end. The chain is built from TRBV18 and TRBJ2-2; TRBD2 matches 8 bases. Trimming cost V 6 bases and J 5 bases; bases outside gene matches: 11. In germline, CDR1 is KGHSH, CDR2 LQKENI. CDR3 length equals 16 residues. The CDR3 bases that were read are TGTGCCAGCTCGCCGACCAGCGGGAGTAGAACCGGGGAG. Its translation is CASSPTSGSRTGE. The whole CDR3 protein reads CASSPTSGSRTGELFF. The complete variable domain, with remaining parts taken from reference TRBV18 and TRBJ2-2, reads NAGVMQNPRHLVRRRGQEARLRCSPMKGHSHVYWYRQLPEEGLKFMVYLQKENIIDESGMPKERFSAEFPKEGPSILRIQQVVRGDSAAYFCASSPTSGSRTGELFFGEGSRLTVL.

This clone was seen a few times. The read ends 3 residues early relative to the CDR3; the germline J gene fills the gap. V gene TRBV7-6 combines with J gene TRBJ1-2; TRBD1 matches 9 bases. There are 14 residues in the CDR3. The J segment lost 4 bases and the V segment lost 0 bases, leaving 0 bases of the junction unmatched. The germline V gene has CDR1 SGHVS and CDR2 FNYEAQ. The CDR3 bases that were read are TGTGCCAGCAGCTTAGCGGACAGGGGCTATGGC. It is translated as CASSLADRGYG. The entire CDR3 protein reads CASSLADRGYGYTF.

This clone has at least ten counts. The read stops 3 residues short of the end of the CDR3; the missing end is completed from the germline J gene. Other DNA sequences from this sample encode an identical CDR3 as well. The V call is TRBV7-2, the J call TRBJ2-5; 10 nucleotides match TRBD2. Germline CDR1 and CDR2: SGHTA and FQGNSA. J gave up 7 bases and V 5 bases, and 10 bases lay outside the gene matches. The CDR3 length is 15 residues. CDR3 in amino acids: CASSTSSGRTATQYF. Incomplete CDR3 DNA: TGTGCCAGCAGCACGAGTAGCGGGAGGACCGCGACC.

This clone was counted many times. The observed sequence ends 3 residues before the CDR3 terminus, with the missing tail filled in from the germline J gene. The J gene is TRBJ2-7, the V gene TRBV11-3; D not certain. Germline V CDR1 and CDR2: SGHNT, YENEEA. V was trimmed by 0 bases and J by 6 bases, leaving 9 bases between them. This CDR3 contains 13 residues. The sequenced CDR3 bases are TGTGCCAGCAGCTTAGACCACGTACTCGAG. Its protein is CASSLDHVLE. The complete CDR3 reads CASSLDHVLEQYF.

This clone has only a few counts. The DNA ends 3 residues before the CDR3 does, and the rest of the CDR3 is filled in from the germline J gene. The rearrangement links TRBV19 to TRBJ1-1; D may be TRBD1 (6 bases). Germline V CDR1 and CDR2: LNHDA, SQIVND (reference sequence). CDR3 length equals 14 residues. Trimming cost V 3 bases and J 4 bases, with 12 bases left between them. The covered CDR3 bases are TGTGCCAGTAGTATTAGGGGGGGCGGCACTGAA. The encoded protein is CASSIRGGGTE. The CDR3 in its entirety is CASSIRGGGTEAFF.

There are many counts of this clone. The read terminates 3 residues ahead of where the CDR3 ends, so the germline J gene completes it. The chain links TRBV7-3 to TRBJ2-3; a weak D match, TRBD1 (5 bases). The CDR3 is 14 amino acids. The germline V and J ends were trimmed by 3 bases and 0 bases, with 7 bases remaining between them. CDR1 and CDR2 (germline): SGHTA, FQGTGA. Incomplete CDR3 DNA: TGTGCCAGCAGCTTCAGGGATAGCACAGATACG. Translation gives CASSFRDSTDT. The whole CDR3 sequence reads CASSFRDSTDTQYF.